The present TCR beta chain was sequenced within a study of early stage breast cancer tumors. The study, taken as a whole, reports: Commonly generated sequences made up most enriched TCRB sequences shared between patients.

Repertoires were generated with immunoSEQ multiplex PCR, while TCRdb's copy carries only in-frame clones and drops some. Among around 50,000 clones listed, around 83% were seen once. For this clone: The antigen remains undetermined.

The J segment lost 2 bases and the V segment lost 7 bases, leaving 6 bases of the junction unmatched. This CDR3 has 14 residues. CDR1 and CDR2 from the germline V gene are MNHEY and SVGAGI. The sample comprised blood. The TCR originated in a person between 45 and 65 years old with breast cancer. The rearrangement uses TRBV6-5 and TRBJ2-7; 9 nucleotides match TRBD2. Here the CDR3 DNA reads TGTGCCAGCACCCCCAAGCGGGGGGCCTACGAGCAGTACTTC. Amino acids: CASTPKRGAYEQYF.